The clone carrying this TCR beta chain was found many times. Germline CDR1 is MDHEN and CDR2 is SYDVKM. This CDR3 is built from 14 residues. V was cut by 6 bases and J by 6 bases, with 17 bases left in between. This entry comes from a study of early T cells in non-severe SARS-CoV-2 infection. TCRdb independently ran MiXCR on the 5' RACE reads; one entry per CDR3 protein. In the table there are roughly 88,000 distinct CDR3 sequences, 12% to 15% of which are singletons. The chain has TRBV28 and TRBJ1-2; D is possibly TRBD1 (5 bases). The sequence was obtained from an adult who was a healthcare worker with PCR-confirmed SARS-CoV-2 infection or an uninfected control (not recorded which). Sequenced material: whole blood. This chain's CDR3 is CASRVRGRQDGYTF. In DNA, the CDR3 is TGTGCCAGCAGGGTCCGGGGCAGGCAAGATGGCTACACCTTC.